The clone carrying this T cell receptor beta chain is judged medium-sized. The study ran its PCR with 60 Vbeta and 13 Jbeta primers. Using immunoSEQ multiplex PCR, the repertoire was profiled, and TCRdb retains in-frame clones only, with some absent. The sample consists of 150,000 or so clones, about four fifths of them appearing once. This entry is derived from a study of cytomegalovirus exposure and HLA in healthy donors. There are 16 residues in the CDR3. V was pared by 0 bases and J by 4 bases, with 12 bases between. Germline CDR1 and CDR2: ENHRY and SYGVKD. This clonotype was obtained from a young man in good health and CMV-seropositive. This chain connects TRBV10-3 to TRBJ1-4; D may be TRBD1 (5 bases). The source material was PBMCs. For the CDR3, the DNA is TGTGCCATCAGTGAGTCTGGGACTAACCTTAATGAAAAACTGTTTTTT. Translation: CAISESGTNLNEKLFF.